These T cell receptor beta chains were read from a single sample in a study of response to subunit inactivated influenza vaccine. TCRdb redid the calling of the RT-PCR reads with MiXCR, one entry per CDR3 protein. This table has about 780,000 distinct CDR3 sequences, around a sixth appearing once. This sample comprised PBMCs from blood, obtained roughly 5 days after vaccination. Every receptor here comes from a man aged 50 or older who received an inactivated influenza vaccine. Both conserved end residues are trimmed from each CDR3. A D gene is named only where the DNA matches it firmly.

d_gene: .
v_gene: TRBV3-1
CDR3aa: ASSQGQAGGNEQF

d_gene: .
v_gene: TRBV5-1
CDR3aa: ASTRPDRLNTEAF

d_gene: TRBD2
v_gene: TRBV15
CDR3aa: ATSNRPGLASNIQY

d_gene: .
v_gene: TRBV7-9
CDR3aa: ASSEGARAVQF

d_gene: .
v_gene: TRBV7-2
CDR3aa: ASSLGSTGRWHSPLH

d_gene: .
v_gene: TRBV5-1
CDR3aa: ASSLEAQNTEAF

d_gene: .
v_gene: TRBV6-5
CDR3aa: ASSNPPGVTEAF

d_gene: .
v_gene: TRBV29-1
CDR3aa: SVPQGGGTSSYNEQF

d_gene: .
v_gene: TRBV4-1
CDR3aa: ASSQESRTSSYEQY

d_gene: TRBD2
v_gene: TRBV7-2
CDR3aa: ASSPQSSGSFYEQY

d_gene: .
v_gene: TRBV4-2
CDR3aa: ASSQDLDSRGTEAF

d_gene: TRBD1
v_gene: TRBV7-2
CDR3aa: ASSLQTGEKYGYT

d_gene: .
v_gene: TRBV11-2
CDR3aa: ASSQPPQYNEQF

d_gene: TRBD2
v_gene: TRBV28
CDR3aa: ASVGTSAYNEQF

d_gene: .
v_gene: TRBV20-1
CDR3aa: SAPLDGSNNYGYT

d_gene: .
v_gene: TRBV5-1
CDR3aa: ASSHGDRVSGANVLT

d_gene: .
v_gene: TRBV10-3
CDR3aa: AISLRKDYEQY

d_gene: .
v_gene: TRBV7-2
CDR3aa: ASSPGRPNHEQY

d_gene: .
v_gene: TRBV12-3/TRBV12-4
CDR3aa: ASSFGTGRGTEAF

d_gene: .
v_gene: TRBV6-1
CDR3aa: ASSEEMWSFSGNTIY

d_gene: TRBD2
v_gene: TRBV12-3/TRBV12-4
CDR3aa: ASSLTGTRNYEQY

d_gene: .
v_gene: TRBV7-2
CDR3aa: ASSFSERTYNEQF

d_gene: .
v_gene: TRBV30
CDR3aa: AWSVAEGKLF

d_gene: TRBD1
v_gene: TRBV2
CDR3aa: ASSEGTGAIGYT

d_gene: .
v_gene: TRBV5-5
CDR3aa: ASSLDQLSSPGYT

d_gene: .
v_gene: TRBV7-3
CDR3aa: ASSPRHAYEQY

d_gene: .
v_gene: TRBV4-1
CDR3aa: ASSQGPRYTEAF

d_gene: TRBD2
v_gene: TRBV7-9
CDR3aa: ASSRTSGVAYNEQF

d_gene: .
v_gene: TRBV24-1
CDR3aa: ATRGTKEDTQY

d_gene: .
v_gene: TRBV20-1
CDR3aa: SARPTGPALWQY

d_gene: .
v_gene: TRBV15
CDR3aa: ATSRDRTAYGYT

d_gene: TRBD1
v_gene: TRBV20-1
CDR3aa: SAYPPGQGATGELF

d_gene: TRBD2
v_gene: TRBV2
CDR3aa: ASSGTSGVTYNEQF

d_gene: .
v_gene: TRBV11-2
CDR3aa: ASSLDSSLNQF

d_gene: .
v_gene: TRBV25-1
CDR3aa: ASSEWGVNEQF

d_gene: TRBD2
v_gene: TRBV15
CDR3aa: ATANGEGKRDTQY

d_gene: .
v_gene: TRBV9
CDR3aa: ASSVGLSSYEQY

d_gene: TRBD2
v_gene: TRBV29-1
CDR3aa: SVVNLAGGRAGELF

d_gene: .
v_gene: TRBV7-2
CDR3aa: ASSSTDTAGEQY

d_gene: .
v_gene: TRBV5-6
CDR3aa: ASLKTGTYNEQF

d_gene: .
v_gene: TRBV28
CDR3aa: ASRVENTGELF

d_gene: .
v_gene: TRBV27
CDR3aa: ASSLSEGDTEAF

d_gene: .
v_gene: TRBV11-1
CDR3aa: ASSLPPPEGINEQF

d_gene: TRBD1
v_gene: TRBV7-9
CDR3aa: ASSLDRGLDGYT

d_gene: .
v_gene: TRBV7-9
CDR3aa: ASSFSPSPTYNEQF

d_gene: TRBD1
v_gene: TRBV20-1
CDR3aa: SAQQGAYEQY

d_gene: TRBD1
v_gene: TRBV29-1
CDR3aa: SVVRDRGRLAF

d_gene: .
v_gene: TRBV7-2
CDR3aa: ASSRPRGTNYGYT